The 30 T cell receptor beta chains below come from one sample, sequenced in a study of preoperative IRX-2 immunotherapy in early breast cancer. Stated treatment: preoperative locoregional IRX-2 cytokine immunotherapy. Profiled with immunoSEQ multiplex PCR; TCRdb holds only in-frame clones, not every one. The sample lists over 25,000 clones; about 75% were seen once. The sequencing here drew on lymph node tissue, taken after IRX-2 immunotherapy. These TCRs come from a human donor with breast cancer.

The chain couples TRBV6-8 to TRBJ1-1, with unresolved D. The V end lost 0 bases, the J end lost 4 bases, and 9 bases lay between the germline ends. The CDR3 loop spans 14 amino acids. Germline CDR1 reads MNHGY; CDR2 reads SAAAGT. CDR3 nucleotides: TGTGCCAGCAGTTACTCACGGGGAAGCACTGAAGCTTTCTTT. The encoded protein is CASSYSRGSTEAFF.

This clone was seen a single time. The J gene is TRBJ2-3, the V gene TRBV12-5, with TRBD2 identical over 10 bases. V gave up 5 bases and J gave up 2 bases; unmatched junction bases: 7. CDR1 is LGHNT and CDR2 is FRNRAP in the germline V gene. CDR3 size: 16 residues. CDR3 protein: CASGLGLAELTDTQYF. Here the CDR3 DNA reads TGTGCTAGTGGTCTCGGACTAGCGGAGCTCACAGATACGCAGTATTTT.

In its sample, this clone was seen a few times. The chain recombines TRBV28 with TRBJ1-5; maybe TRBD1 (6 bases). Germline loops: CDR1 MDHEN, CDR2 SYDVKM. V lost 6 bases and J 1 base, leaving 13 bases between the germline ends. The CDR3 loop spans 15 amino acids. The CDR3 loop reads CASSEIGQSNQPQHF. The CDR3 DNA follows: TGTGCCAGCAGCGAGATTGGACAGAGCAATCAGCCCCAGCATTTT.

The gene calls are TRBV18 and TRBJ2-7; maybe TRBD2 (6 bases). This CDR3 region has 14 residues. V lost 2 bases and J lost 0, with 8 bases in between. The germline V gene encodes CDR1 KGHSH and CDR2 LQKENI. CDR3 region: CASSPGDFSYEQYF. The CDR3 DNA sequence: TGTGCCAGCTCACCAGGGGACTTCTCCTACGAGCAGTACTTC.

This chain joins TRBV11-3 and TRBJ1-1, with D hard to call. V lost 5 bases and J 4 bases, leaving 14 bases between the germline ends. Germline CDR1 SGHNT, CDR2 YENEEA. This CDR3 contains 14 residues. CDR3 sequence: CASSTGSPSTEAFF. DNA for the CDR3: TGTGCCAGCAGCACCGGGTCACCGAGCACTGAAGCTTTCTTT.

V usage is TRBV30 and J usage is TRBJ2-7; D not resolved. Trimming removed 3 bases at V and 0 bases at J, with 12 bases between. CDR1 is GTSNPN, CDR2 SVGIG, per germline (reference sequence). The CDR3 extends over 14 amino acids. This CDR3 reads CAWRRSRDSYEQYF. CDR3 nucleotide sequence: TGTGCCTGGAGGAGGTCTAGGGACTCCTACGAGCAGTACTTC.

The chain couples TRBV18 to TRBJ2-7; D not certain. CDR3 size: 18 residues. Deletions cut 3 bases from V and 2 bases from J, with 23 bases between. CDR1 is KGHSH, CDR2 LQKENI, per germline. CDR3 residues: CASSPKEMGFRLPYEQYF. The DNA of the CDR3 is TGTGCCAGCTCACCCAAAGAAATGGGGTTCCGGCTGCCCTACGAGCAGTACTTC.

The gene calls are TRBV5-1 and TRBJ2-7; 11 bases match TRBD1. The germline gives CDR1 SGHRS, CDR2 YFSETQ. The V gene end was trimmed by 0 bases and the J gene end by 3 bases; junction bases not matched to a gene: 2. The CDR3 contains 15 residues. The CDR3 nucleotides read TGCGCCAGCAGCTTGGGGACAGGGGGCAACTACGAGCAGTACTTC. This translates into CASSLGTGGNYEQYF. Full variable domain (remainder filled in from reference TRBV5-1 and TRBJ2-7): KAGVTQTPRYLIKTRGQQVTLSCSPISGHRSVSWYQQTPGQGLQFLFEYFSETQRNKGNFPGRFSGRQFSNSRSEMNVSTLELGDSALYLCASSLGTGGNYEQYFGPGTRLTVT.

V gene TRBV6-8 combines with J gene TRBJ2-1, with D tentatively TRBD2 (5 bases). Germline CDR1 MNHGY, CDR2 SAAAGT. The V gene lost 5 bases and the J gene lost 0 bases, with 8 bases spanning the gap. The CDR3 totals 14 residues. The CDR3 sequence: CASSVAFSYNEQFF. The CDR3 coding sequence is TGTGCCAGCAGTGTAGCGTTCTCCTACAATGAGCAGTTCTTC.

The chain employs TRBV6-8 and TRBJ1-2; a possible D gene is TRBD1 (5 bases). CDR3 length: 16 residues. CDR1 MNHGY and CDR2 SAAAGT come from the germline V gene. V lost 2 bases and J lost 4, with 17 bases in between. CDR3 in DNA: TGTGCCAGCAGTTACCCAGGCCTCACAGGATCCTATGGCTACACCTTC. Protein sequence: CASSYPGLTGSYGYTF.

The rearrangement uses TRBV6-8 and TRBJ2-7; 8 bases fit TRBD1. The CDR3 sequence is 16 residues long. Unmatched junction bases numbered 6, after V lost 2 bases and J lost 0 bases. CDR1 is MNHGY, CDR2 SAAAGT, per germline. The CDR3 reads CASSYLGTGSSYEQYF. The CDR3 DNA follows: TGTGCCAGCAGTTACCTCGGGACAGGAAGCTCCTACGAGCAGTACTTC.

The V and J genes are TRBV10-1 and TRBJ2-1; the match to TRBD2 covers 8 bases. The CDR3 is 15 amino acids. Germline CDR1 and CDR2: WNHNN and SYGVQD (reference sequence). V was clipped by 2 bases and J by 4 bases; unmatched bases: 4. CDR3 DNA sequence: TGCGCCAGCAGTGAGACCGGGACTAGGTACAATGAGCAGTTCTTC. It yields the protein CASSETGTRYNEQFF.

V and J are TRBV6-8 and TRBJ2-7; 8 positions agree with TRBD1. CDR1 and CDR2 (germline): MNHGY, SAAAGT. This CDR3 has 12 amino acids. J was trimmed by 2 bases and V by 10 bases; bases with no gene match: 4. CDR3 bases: TGTGCCACCATGGGACAGGCCTACGAGCAGTACTTC. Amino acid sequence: CATMGQAYEQYF.

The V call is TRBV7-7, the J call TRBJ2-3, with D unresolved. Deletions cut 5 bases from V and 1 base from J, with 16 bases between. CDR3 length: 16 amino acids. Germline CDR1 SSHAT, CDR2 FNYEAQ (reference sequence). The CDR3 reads CASSPRVPGGTDTQYF. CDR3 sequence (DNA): TGTGCCAGCAGCCCCCGGGTCCCCGGTGGCACAGATACGCAGTATTTT.

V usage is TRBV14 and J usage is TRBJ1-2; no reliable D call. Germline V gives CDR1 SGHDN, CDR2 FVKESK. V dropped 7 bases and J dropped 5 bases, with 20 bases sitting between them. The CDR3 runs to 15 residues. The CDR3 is CASTPSRSSPYGYTF. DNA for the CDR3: TGTGCCAGCACTCCCAGCAGGTCTTCCCCTTATGGCTACACCTTC.

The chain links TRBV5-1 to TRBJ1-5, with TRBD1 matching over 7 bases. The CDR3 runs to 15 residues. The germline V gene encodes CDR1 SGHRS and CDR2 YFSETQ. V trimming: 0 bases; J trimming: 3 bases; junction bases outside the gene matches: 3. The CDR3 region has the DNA TGCGCCAGCAGCTTGGGGGGGACAGACAATCAGCCCCAGCATTTT. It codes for CASSLGGTDNQPQHF. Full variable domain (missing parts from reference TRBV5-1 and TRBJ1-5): KAGVTQTPRYLIKTRGQQVTLSCSPISGHRSVSWYQQTPGQGLQFLFEYFSETQRNKGNFPGRFSGRQFSNSRSEMNVSTLELGDSALYLCASSLGGTDNQPQHFGDGTRLSIL.

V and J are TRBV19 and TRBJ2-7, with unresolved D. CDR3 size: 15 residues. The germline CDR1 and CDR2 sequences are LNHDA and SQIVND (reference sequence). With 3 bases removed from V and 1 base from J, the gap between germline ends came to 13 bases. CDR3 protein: CASSISPVRSYEQYF. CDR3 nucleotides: TGTGCCAGTAGTATTTCCCCGGTTAGGTCCTACGAGCAGTACTTC.

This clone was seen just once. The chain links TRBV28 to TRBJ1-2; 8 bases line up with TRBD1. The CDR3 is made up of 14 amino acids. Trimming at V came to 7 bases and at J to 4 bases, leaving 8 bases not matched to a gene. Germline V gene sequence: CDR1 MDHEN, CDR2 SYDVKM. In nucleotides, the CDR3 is TGTGCCAGCATTCCGGGACAGGCGGGCTATGGCTACACCTTC. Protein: CASIPGQAGYGYTF.

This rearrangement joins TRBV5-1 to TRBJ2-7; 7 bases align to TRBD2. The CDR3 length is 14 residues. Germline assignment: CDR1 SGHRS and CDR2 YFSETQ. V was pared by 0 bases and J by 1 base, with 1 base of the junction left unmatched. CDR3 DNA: TGCGCCAGCAGCTTGGGACTAGCTTCCTACGAGCAGTACTTC. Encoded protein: CASSLGLASYEQYF.

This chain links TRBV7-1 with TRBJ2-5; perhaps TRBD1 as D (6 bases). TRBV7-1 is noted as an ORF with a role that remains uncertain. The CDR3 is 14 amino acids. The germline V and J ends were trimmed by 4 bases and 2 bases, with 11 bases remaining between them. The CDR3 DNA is TGTGCCAGCAGCTTAAGCAGGGGACAAGAGACCCAGTACTTC. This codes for CASSLSRGQETQYF.

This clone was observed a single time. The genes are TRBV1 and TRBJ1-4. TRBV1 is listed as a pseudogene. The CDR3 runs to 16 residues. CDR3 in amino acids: CASSQDGWQEGEKLFF. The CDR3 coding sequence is TGCGCCAGCAGCCAAGATGGTTGGCAAGAGGGCGAAAAACTGTTTTTT.

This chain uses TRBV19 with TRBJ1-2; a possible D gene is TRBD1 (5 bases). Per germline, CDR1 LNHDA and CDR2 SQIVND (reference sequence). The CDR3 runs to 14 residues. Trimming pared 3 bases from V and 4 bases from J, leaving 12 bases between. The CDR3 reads CASSMEGLFYGYTF. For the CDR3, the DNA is TGTGCCAGTAGTATGGAGGGACTATTCTATGGCTACACCTTC.

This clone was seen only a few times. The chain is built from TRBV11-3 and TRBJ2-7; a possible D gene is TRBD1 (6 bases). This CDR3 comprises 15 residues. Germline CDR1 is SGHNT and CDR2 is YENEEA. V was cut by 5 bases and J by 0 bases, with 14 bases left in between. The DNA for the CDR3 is TGTGCCAGCAGCCGGCAACAGGGTCCCTCCTACGAGCAGTACTTC. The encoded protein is CASSRQQGPSYEQYF.

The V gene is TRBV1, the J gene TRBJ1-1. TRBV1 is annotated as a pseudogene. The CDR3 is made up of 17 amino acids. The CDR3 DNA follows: TGCGCCAGCAGCCAAGATCCTCAGGGAGGGGTATACACTGAAGCTTTCTTT. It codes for CASSQDPQGGVYTEAFF.

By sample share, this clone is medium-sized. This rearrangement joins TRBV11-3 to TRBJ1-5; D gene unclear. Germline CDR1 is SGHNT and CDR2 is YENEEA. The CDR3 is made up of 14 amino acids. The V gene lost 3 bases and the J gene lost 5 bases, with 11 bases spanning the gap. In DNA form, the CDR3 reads TGTGCCAGCAGCTTGAGCCCAGGATATCAGCCCCAGCATTTT. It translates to CASSLSPGYQPQHF.

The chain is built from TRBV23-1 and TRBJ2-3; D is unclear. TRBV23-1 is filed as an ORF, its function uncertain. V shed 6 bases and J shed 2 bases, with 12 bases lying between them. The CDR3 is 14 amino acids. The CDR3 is CASSPSRNTDTQYF. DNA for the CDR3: TGCGCCAGCAGCCCGTCTCGTAACACAGATACGCAGTATTTT.

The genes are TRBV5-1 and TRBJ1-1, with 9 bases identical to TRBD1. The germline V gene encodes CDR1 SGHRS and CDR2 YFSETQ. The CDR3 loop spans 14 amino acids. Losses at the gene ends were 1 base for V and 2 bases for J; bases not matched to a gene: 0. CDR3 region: CASSLTGGNTEAFF. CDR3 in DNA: TGCGCCAGCAGCTTGACAGGGGGCAACACTGAAGCTTTCTTT.

This chain's CDR3 is CASSPQGDEQFF. DNA of the CDR3: TGTGCCAGCAGCCCCCAGGGGGATGAGCAGTTCTTC. The chain employs TRBV14 and TRBJ2-1; 7 nucleotides align to TRBD1. CDR1 and CDR2 from the germline V gene are SGHDN and FVKESK. The CDR3 spans 12 residues. Trimming cost V 4 bases and J 8 bases; bases outside gene matches: 2. The full variable domain, with the rest looked up from reference TRBV14 and TRBJ2-1, is EAGVTQFPSHSVIEKGQTVTLRCDPISGHDNLYWYRRVMGKEIKFLLHFVKESKQDESGMPNNRFLAERTGGTYSTLKVQPAELEDSGVYFCASSPQGDEQFFGPGTRLTVL.

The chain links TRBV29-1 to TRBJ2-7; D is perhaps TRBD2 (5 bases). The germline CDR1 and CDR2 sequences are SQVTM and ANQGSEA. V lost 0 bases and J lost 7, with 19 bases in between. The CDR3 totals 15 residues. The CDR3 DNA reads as TGCAGCGTTGAAGAAATGTCACAGATTACGGGGGAGCAGTACTTC. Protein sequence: CSVEEMSQITGEQYF.

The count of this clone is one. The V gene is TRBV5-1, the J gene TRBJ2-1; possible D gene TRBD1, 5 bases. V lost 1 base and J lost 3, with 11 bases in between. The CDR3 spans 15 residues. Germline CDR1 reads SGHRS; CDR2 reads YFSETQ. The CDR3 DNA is TGCGCCAGCAGCTTGAGGACAACCTTCTACAATGAGCAGTTCTTC. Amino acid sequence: CASSLRTTFYNEQFF.